These 7 T cell receptor beta chains share one sample of origin, sequenced in a study of CD8+ T cells in alopecia areata listed by TCRdb under 2018. The library was obtained by the immunoSEQ multiplex PCR assay. To provide template for TCR sequencing, every sample had RNA extracted and reverse transcribed into cDNA. TCRdb retrieved this table from immuneACCESS and kept in-frame rearrangements only. Not all clones are present; in checked studies, unresolved V genes account for under half, and no reason is known for the remainder. In this sample, about 2,700 clones appear, none counted once only. Clones ranked in the top ten supply about 39% of the sample. Sequences were obtained from lesional skin. Source of these receptors: a C3H/HeJ mouse with alopecia areata. Mice belonging to this strain carry MHC haplotype H2-k.

This clone was seen many times. The germline and genes are mouse ones. CDR3 sequence: CASSRGDRQDTQYF. The DNA read from the CDR3 is TGTGCCAGCAGTAGGGGGGACAGGCAAGAC. The rearrangement joins TRBV19 to TRBJ2-5; TRBD1 agrees at 8 bases. The read stops 4 residues short of the end of the CDR3; the missing end is completed from the germline J gene. This CDR3 region has 14 residues. Trimming removed 3 bases from V and 3 bases from J; junction bases left unmatched: 3. Germline CDR1 and CDR2: FNHDT and SITEND (reference sequence).

There are many counts of this clone. The listed genes are named as in mouse. The read stops 4 residues short of the end of the CDR3; the missing end is completed from the germline J gene. The chain is built from TRBV13-1 and TRBJ1-4, with 8 nucleotides matching TRBD1. V lost 2 bases, J lost 5 bases, and 5 bases stayed unmatched. CDR1 is NSHNY and CDR2 is SYGAGN in the germline V gene. The CDR3 contains 15 residues. Incomplete CDR3 DNA: TGTGCCAGCAGTGACCCAGGGGGCGCGAACGAA. This codes for CASSDPGGANE. The entire CDR3 reads CASSDPGGANERLFF.

Ten or more counts support this clone. Genes here carry mouse names. The DNA ends 4 residues before the CDR3 does, and the rest of the CDR3 is filled in from the germline J gene. V gene TRBV31 combines with J gene TRBJ2-7; the match to TRBD1 covers 7 bases. The CDR3 covers 12 residues. Germline V gene data show CDR1 as GKSSPN and CDR2 as SITVG. CDR3 protein: CAWSQQGYEQYF. The covered CDR3 bases are TGTGCCTGGAGCCAACAGGGGTAT.

This clone was seen repeatedly, ten times or more. The gene names given are mouse names. The read halts 4 residues ahead of the CDR3 end, with the missing end drawn from the germline J gene. The rearrangement joins TRBV13-3 to TRBJ2-7; the match to TRBD2 covers 13 bases. Germline loops: CDR1 NNHDY, CDR2 SYVADS. V gave up 4 bases and J gave up 0 bases; unmatched junction bases: 1. The CDR3 length is 15 residues. CDR3 DNA (partial): TGTGCCAGCAGTCGGACTGGGGGGGCCTCCTAT. The encoded protein is CASSRTGGASY. The full CDR3 protein reads CASSRTGGASYEQYF.

At least ten counts were recorded for this clone. Mouse names are used for the genes. The read is 4 residues too short to cover the CDR3 end, so that end is filled in from the germline J gene. The chain joins TRBV4 to TRBJ1-2; D is possibly TRBD1 (5 bases). CDR1 LGHDT and CDR2 YNNKQL come from the germline V gene (reference sequence). Trimming pared 3 bases from V and 1 base from J, leaving 6 bases between. The CDR3 has 13 residues. The DNA read from the CDR3 is TGTGCCAGCAGCTATGACAGAAACTCC. It codes for CASSYDRNS. The entire CDR3 protein reads CASSYDRNSDYTF.

Remarks on this clone: A far larger clone lies a single base away; this is likely a read error. Gene names and germline match the mouse. The sequenced CDR3 bases are TGTGCCAGCAGGGGTCTCGACACGAGTGCAGAA. Its translation: CASRGLDTSAE. The entire CDR3 protein reads CASRGLDTSAETLYF. V usage is TRBV13-1 and J usage is TRBJ2-3; no firm D call. The missing CDR3 end, 4 residues past where the read stops, is filled in from the germline J gene. Germline V CDR1 and CDR2: NSHNY, SYGAGN. Trimming removed 5 bases from V and 0 bases from J, with 13 bases in between. This CDR3 has 15 amino acids.

This clone was found a few times. Gene labels here are mouse ones. The read terminates 4 residues before the CDR3 end, so the remaining end is supplied by the germline J gene. The same CDR3 also results from other DNA sequences found in this sample. The chain carries TRBV13-2 and TRBJ2-3; 9 bases are shared with TRBD2. J gave up 3 bases and V 2 bases, and 7 bases lay outside the gene matches. Germline CDR1 NNHNN, CDR2 SYGAGS (reference sequence). The CDR3 totals 16 residues. CDR3 amino acids: CASGETGGALAETLYF. The sequenced part of the CDR3 DNA is TGTGCCAGCGGTGAGACTGGGGGTGCGCTGGCAGAA.